These T cell receptor beta chains were read from a single sample in a study of T cell changes during pregnancy in multiple sclerosis. Clones were read by immunoSEQ multiplex PCR, and TCRdb kept only the in-frame ones, dropping some. The sample gives about 38,000 clones, about 90% of which show up once; 0.57% is in the top ten. Source: CD4+ T cells from peripheral blood mononuclear cells, taken in the second trimester of pregnancy. These receptor sequences come from a female donor with multiple sclerosis, enrolled in a pregnancy study. CDR3s include the opening cysteine and the closing phenylalanine or tryptophan. The D gene is left open where the match is weak. Not all rows give a size; the values are once, few, many and, for expanded clones, a class.

v_call,j_call,clone_size,d_call,cdr3_aa,cdr3_nt
TRBV6-5,TRBJ1-3,-,-,CASSYSRVSGNTIYF,TGTGCCAGCAGTTACTCCCGGGTATCTGGAAACACCATATATTTT
TRBV5-1,TRBJ2-7,-,TRBD2,CASSLRGGEQYF,TGCGCCAGCAGCTTGCGGGGGGGCGAGCAGTACTTC
TRBV5-4,TRBJ1-1,-,TRBD1,CASRRTGRTEAFF,TGTGCCAGCAGACGGACAGGGAGAACTGAAGCTTTCTTT
TRBV28,TRBJ2-3,-,-,CASSLWGGGGTRTDTQYF,TGTGCCAGCAGTTTATGGGGGGGTGGGGGGACCCGCACAGATACGCAGTATTTT
TRBV19,TRBJ1-5,-,TRBD1,CASSGQGSNQPQHF,TGTGCCAGTAGTGGACAGGGTAGCAATCAGCCCCAGCATTTT
TRBV6-5,TRBJ2-7,-,-,CASSYSSGGGYEQYF,TGTGCCAGCAGTTACTCGTCCGGGGGAGGCTACGAGCAGTACTTC
TRBV2,TRBJ1-2,-,TRBD1,CASSPDRDYGYTF,TGTGCCAGCAGTCCGGACAGGGATTATGGCTACACCTTC
TRBV6-5,TRBJ1-5,-,-,CASTPRAGQPQHF,TGTGCCAGCACCCCTCGCGCGGGTCAGCCCCAGCATTTT
TRBV5-1,TRBJ2-1,few,-,CASSLLDVRGEQFF,TGCGCCAGCAGCTTGTTGGATGTTAGAGGAGAGCAGTTCTTC
TRBV7-3,TRBJ2-5,-,TRBD2,CASSLGAGVTETQYF,TGTGCCAGCAGCCTAGGGGCGGGAGTAACAGAGACCCAGTACTTC
TRBV9,TRBJ2-1,-,-,CASSVDPRGKDNEQFF,TGTGCCAGCAGCGTAGACCCTCGCGGGAAAGACAATGAGCAGTTCTTC
TRBV29-1,TRBJ1-1,-,TRBD1,CSVEFPKRTGARTEAFF,TGCAGCGTTGAATTCCCGAAGCGCACAGGGGCCCGCACTGAAGCTTTCTTT
TRBV5-1,TRBJ2-5,once,TRBD2,CASSSPGLAGAQETQYF,TGCGCCAGCAGCTCCCCGGGACTAGCGGGAGCCCAAGAGACCCAGTACTTC
TRBV27,TRBJ2-3,-,TRBD1,CATGTGGSETQYF,TGTGCCACCGGGACAGGGGGCTCCGAGACGCAGTATTTT
TRBV6-1,TRBJ1-2,-,-,CASNEGIGGGYTF,TGTGCCAGCAACGAAGGGATAGGGGGAGGCTACACCTTC
TRBV5-1,TRBJ2-3,-,TRBD2,CASSFGASGRTDTQYF,TGCGCCAGCAGTTTCGGAGCTAGCGGGAGGACAGATACGCAGTATTTT
TRBV2,TRBJ2-1,-,TRBD2,CASRAGTSGSNEQFF,TGTGCCAGCAGGGCCGGGACTAGCGGCAGCAATGAGCAGTTCTTC
TRBV5-4,TRBJ2-7,-,TRBD2,CASSSGLAGNYEQYF,TGTGCCAGCAGCTCGGGACTAGCGGGAAACTACGAGCAGTACTTC
TRBV12-5,TRBJ2-2,-,TRBD2,CASGLYGLAGVPGELFF,TGTGCTAGTGGTTTGTATGGGCTAGCGGGAGTCCCCGGGGAGCTGTTTTTT
TRBV9,TRBJ2-3,-,TRBD2,CASSVAGLAGVVGDTQYF,TGTGCCAGCAGCGTAGCGGGACTAGCGGGAGTGGTAGGAGATACGCAGTATTTT
TRBV28,TRBJ1-2,-,TRBD1,CASSSTGFGYTF,TGTGCCAGCAGTTCGACAGGGTTTGGCTACACCTTC
TRBV7-2,TRBJ1-2,-,-,CASSFAGGDYGYTF,TGTGCCAGCAGCTTCGCCGGGGGGGACTATGGCTACACCTTC
TRBV11-2,TRBJ1-2,-,-,CASSSRTSVGYTF,TGTGCCAGCAGCTCCAGGACTTCGGTCGGCTACACCTTC
TRBV5-5,TRBJ1-2,-,-,CASSLEPVRGARGYTF,TGTGCCAGCAGCTTGGAGCCAGTTCGGGGAGCTAGGGGCTACACCTTC
TRBV18,TRBJ2-2,-,-,CASRPRASIDGELFF,TGTGCCAGCAGACCGAGAGCTAGTATTGACGGGGAGCTGTTTTTT
TRBV19,TRBJ2-2,-,-,CASRDSGLNTGELFF,TGTGCCAGTAGGGACTCGGGACTGAACACCGGGGAGCTGTTTTTT
TRBV7-2,TRBJ1-2,once,-,CASSAHRRGKTYGYTF,TGTGCCAGCAGCGCGCACCGCAGAGGAAAGACCTATGGCTACACCTTC
TRBV10-3,TRBJ2-7,-,-,CAISEGPYEQYF,TGTGCCATCAGTGAGGGCCCCTACGAGCAGTACTTC
TRBV4-3,TRBJ1-5,-,-,CASSQSLGFQPQHF,TGCGCCAGCAGCCAATCTCTCGGGTTCCAGCCCCAGCATTTT
TRBV6-5,TRBJ2-6,-,-,CASSQAGANVLTF,TGTGCCAGCAGTCAAGCCGGGGCCAACGTCCTGACTTTC
TRBV5-4,TRBJ2-7,-,TRBD1,CASRQGTGEYEQYF,TGTGCCAGCAGACAAGGGACAGGGGAATACGAGCAGTACTTC
TRBV6-5,TRBJ2-5,-,TRBD2,CASSLTAGELETQYF,TGTGCCAGCAGTTTGACAGCGGGAGAGTTAGAGACCCAGTACTTC
TRBV29-1,TRBJ2-1,once,TRBD2,CSVETSGNEQFF,TGCAGCGTGGAGACTAGCGGGAATGAGCAGTTCTTC
TRBV5-8,TRBJ2-3,-,-,CASSVNAGTDTQYF,TGTGCCAGCAGCGTTAATGCGGGGACAGATACGCAGTATTTT
TRBV7-2,TRBJ2-5,-,-,CASSLGIGGMETQYF,TGTGCCAGCAGCTTGGGGATAGGGGGTATGGAGACCCAGTACTTC
TRBV30,TRBJ1-1,-,-,CAWSTLRTRNTEAFF,TGTGCCTGGAGTACCTTGAGGACAAGGAACACTGAAGCTTTCTTT
TRBV29-1,TRBJ1-1,-,TRBD1,CSVDGTGFEAFF,TGCAGCGTTGACGGGACAGGCTTTGAAGCTTTCTTT
TRBV29-1,TRBJ2-2,-,-,CSVDAPPANTGELFF,TGCAGCGTTGACGCGCCCCCCGCGAACACCGGGGAGCTGTTTTTT
TRBV7-9,TRBJ2-1,-,-,CASSQSGALLDNEQFF,TGTGCCAGCAGCCAGAGTGGGGCCCTCCTTGACAATGAGCAGTTCTTC
TRBV28,TRBJ1-5,-,-,CASRGGLNSNQPQHF,TGTGCCAGCAGGGGGGGGCTCAATAGCAATCAGCCCCAGCATTTT
TRBV15,TRBJ1-2,-,-,CATSHPRGGYGYTF,TGTGCCACCAGCCACCCGAGGGGGGGATATGGCTACACCTTC
TRBV6-5,TRBJ2-3,-,-,CASNKAGLLGNTQYF,TGTGCCAGCAACAAAGCCGGCCTCCTAGGTAATACGCAGTATTTT
TRBV30,TRBJ1-2,once,-,CAWISTGRAGVDYGYTF,TGTGCCTGGATCTCGACAGGTCGGGCGGGAGTCGACTATGGCTACACCTTC
TRBV21-1,TRBJ2-7,-,-,CASSKGFRDRGYEQYF,TGTGCCAGCAGCAAAGGGTTCCGGGACAGAGGATACGAGCAGTACTTC
TRBV28,TRBJ2-1,once,TRBD2,CASSLEGLAAFF,TGTGCCAGCAGTTTAGAGGGACTAGCAGCCTTCTTC
TRBV7-3,TRBJ1-1,-,-,CASSLQSYTEAFF,TGTGCCAGCAGCTTACAGTCCTACACTGAAGCTTTCTTT
TRBV7-2,TRBJ2-5,-,-,CASSFQVGGETQYF,TGTGCCAGCAGCTTTCAAGTAGGCGGGGAGACCCAGTACTTC
TRBV28,TRBJ1-5,-,-,CASSFGGGAPNQPQHF,TGTGCCAGCAGTTTCGGTGGGGGGGCCCCCAATCAGCCCCAGCATTTT
TRBV6-1,TRBJ1-4,-,-,CASIRTQSLNEKLFF,TGTGCCAGCATCAGGACACAGTCCCTTAATGAAAAACTGTTTTTT
TRBV7-2,TRBJ1-4,few,TRBD1,CASSSIQGAREKLFF,TGTGCCAGCAGCTCCATCCAGGGGGCTCGGGAAAAACTGTTTTTT